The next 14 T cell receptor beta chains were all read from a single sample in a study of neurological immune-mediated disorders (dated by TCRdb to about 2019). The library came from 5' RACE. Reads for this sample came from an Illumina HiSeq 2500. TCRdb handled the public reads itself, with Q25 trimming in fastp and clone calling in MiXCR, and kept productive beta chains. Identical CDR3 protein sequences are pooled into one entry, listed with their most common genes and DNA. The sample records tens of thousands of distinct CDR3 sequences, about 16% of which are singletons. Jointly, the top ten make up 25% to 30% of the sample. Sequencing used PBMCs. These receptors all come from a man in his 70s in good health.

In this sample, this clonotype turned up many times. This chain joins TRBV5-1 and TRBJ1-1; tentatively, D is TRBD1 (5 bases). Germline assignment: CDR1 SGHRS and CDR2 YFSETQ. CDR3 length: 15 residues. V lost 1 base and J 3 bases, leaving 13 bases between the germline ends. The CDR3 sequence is CASSLIAGPYTEAFF. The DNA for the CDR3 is TGCGCCAGCAGCTTGATTGCAGGGCCCTACACTGAAGCTTTCTTT.

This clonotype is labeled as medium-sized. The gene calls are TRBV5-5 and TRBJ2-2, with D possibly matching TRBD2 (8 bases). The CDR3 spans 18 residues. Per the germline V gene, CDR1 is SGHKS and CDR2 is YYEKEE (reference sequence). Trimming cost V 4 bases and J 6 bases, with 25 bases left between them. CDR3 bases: TGTGCCAGCAGCCCACGGGAGGGACAGTCATCTATACCCGGGGAGCTGTTTTTT. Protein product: CASSPREGQSSIPGELFF.

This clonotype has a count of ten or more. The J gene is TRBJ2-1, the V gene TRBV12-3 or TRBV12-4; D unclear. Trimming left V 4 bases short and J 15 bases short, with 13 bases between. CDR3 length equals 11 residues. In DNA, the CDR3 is TGTGCCAGCAGTTCCGACGAGCGTTCGTTCTTC. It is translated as CASSSDERSFF.

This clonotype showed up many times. The CDR3 is CASSADQPEAFF. The CDR3 region has the DNA TGTGCCAGCAGCGCGGACCAGCCTGAAGCTTTCTTT. V gene TRBV12-3 or TRBV12-4 combines with J gene TRBJ1-1; D not certain. Between the trimmed V and J ends, which lost 6 bases and 6 bases, there was a span of 11 bases. CDR3 length: 12 residues.

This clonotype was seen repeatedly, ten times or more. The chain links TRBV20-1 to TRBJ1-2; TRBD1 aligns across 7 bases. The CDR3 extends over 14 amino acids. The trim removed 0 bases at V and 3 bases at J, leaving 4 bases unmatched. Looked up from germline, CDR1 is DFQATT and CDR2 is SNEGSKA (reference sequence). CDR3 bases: TGCAGTGCTAGAGATCGCAGGGGGGACTATGGCTACACCTTC. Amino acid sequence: CSARDRRGDYGYTF.

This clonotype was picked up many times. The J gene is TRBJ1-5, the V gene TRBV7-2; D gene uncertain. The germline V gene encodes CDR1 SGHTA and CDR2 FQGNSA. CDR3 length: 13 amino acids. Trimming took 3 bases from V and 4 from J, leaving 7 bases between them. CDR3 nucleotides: TGTGCCAGCAGCTTGGAGCCGAATCAGCCCCAGCATTTT. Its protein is CASSLEPNQPQHF. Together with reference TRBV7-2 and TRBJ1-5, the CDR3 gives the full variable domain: GAGVSQSPSNKVTEKGKDVELRCDPISGHTALYWYRQSLGQGLEFLIYFQGNSAPDKSGLPSDRFSAERTGGSVSTLTIQRTQQEDSAVYLCASSLEPNQPQHFGDGTRLSIL.

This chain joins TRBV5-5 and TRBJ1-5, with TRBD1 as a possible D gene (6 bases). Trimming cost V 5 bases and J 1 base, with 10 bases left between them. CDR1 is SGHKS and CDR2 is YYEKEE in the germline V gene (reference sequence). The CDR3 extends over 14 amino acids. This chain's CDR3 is CASSWDISNQPQHF. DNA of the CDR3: TGTGCCAGCAGTTGGGACATCAGCAATCAGCCCCAGCATTTT.

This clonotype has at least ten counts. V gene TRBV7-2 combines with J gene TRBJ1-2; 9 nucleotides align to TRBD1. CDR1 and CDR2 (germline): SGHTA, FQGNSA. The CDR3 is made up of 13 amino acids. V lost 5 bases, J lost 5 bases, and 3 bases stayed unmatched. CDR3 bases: TGTGCCAGCAGCGCCGGACAGGGGTATGGCTACACCTTC. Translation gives CASSAGQGYGYTF. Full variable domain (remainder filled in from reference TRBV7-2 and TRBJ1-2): GAGVSQSPSNKVTEKGKDVELRCDPISGHTALYWYRQSLGQGLEFLIYFQGNSAPDKSGLPSDRFSAERTGGSVSTLTIQRTQQEDSAVYLCASSAGQGYGYTFGSGTRLTVV.

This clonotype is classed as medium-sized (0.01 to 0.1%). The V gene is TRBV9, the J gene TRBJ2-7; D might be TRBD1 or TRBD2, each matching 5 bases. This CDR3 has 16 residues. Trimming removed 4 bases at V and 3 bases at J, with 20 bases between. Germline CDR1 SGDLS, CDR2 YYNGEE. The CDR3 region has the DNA TGTGCCAGCAGCCACACAGCCTCCGGGACGGTCTACGAGCAGTACTTC. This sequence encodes CASSHTASGTVYEQYF.

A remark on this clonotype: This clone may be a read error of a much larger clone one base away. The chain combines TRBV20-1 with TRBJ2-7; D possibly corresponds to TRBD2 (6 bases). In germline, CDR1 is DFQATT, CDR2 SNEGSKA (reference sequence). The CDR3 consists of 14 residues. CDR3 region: CSARDDRGSYEEYF. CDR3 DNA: TGCAGTGCTAGAGATGACCGGGGGAGCTACGAGGAGTACTTC.

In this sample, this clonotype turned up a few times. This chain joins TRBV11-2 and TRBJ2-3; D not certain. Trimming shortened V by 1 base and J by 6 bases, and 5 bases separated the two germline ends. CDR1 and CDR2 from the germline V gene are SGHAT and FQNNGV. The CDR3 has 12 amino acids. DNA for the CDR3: TGTGCCAGCAGCTTAGTTGGCGATACGCAGTATTTT. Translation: CASSLVGDTQYF.

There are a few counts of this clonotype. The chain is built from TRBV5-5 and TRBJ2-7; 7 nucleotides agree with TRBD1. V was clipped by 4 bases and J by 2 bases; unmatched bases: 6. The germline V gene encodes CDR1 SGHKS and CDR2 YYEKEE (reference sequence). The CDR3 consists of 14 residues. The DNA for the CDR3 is TGTGCCAGCAGCGTATCCGGGACAGCCTACGAGCAGTACTTC. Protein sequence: CASSVSGTAYEQYF.

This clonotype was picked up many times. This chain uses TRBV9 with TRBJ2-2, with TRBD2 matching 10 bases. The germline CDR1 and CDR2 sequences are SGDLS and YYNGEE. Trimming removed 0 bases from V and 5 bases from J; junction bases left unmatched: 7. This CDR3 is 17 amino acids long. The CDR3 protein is CASSVEAGGPGTGELFF. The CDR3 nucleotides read TGTGCCAGCAGCGTAGAAGCGGGAGGGCCTGGAACCGGGGAGCTGTTTTTT.

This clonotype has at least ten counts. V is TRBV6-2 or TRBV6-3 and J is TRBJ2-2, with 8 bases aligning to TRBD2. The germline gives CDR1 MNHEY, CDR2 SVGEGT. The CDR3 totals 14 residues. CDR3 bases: TGTGCGGCGCGGGCTAGCGGGTTATCGCCGGAGCTGTTTTTT. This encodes CAARASGLSPELFF.